This is a list of T cell receptor beta chains from one sample in a study of cytomegalovirus exposure and HLA in healthy donors. Data came from immunoSEQ multiplex PCR; TCRdb stores just in-frame clones and leaves some out. The sample carries roughly 250,000 clones, around two thirds recorded once. The specimen sequenced was PBMCs. The receptors here all came from a female donor in good health and CMV-seronegative. The CDR3 runs from the conserved cysteine through the conserved F or W. Fields, in order: J gene, clone size, V gene, D gene, CDR3 protein, CDR3 DNA. D genes are given only for firm matches. For some rows the clone size is stated as once, few or many, or as a class when expanded; others skip it.

j_gene: TRBJ1-2; abundance: .; v_gene: TRBV9; d_gene: TRBD1; CDR3aa: CASKGQGASPNYGYTF; CDR3nt: TGTGCCAGCAAGGGACAGGGGGCATCTCCTAACTATGGCTACACCTTC
j_gene: TRBJ2-7; abundance: .; v_gene: TRBV11-3; d_gene: TRBD2; CDR3aa: CASSLGVGGTSAYEQYF; CDR3nt: TGTGCCAGCAGCTTGGGAGTTGGGGGGACTAGCGCCTACGAGCAGTACTTC
j_gene: TRBJ1-1; abundance: .; v_gene: TRBV4-1; d_gene: .; CDR3aa: CASSHHGGGTEAFF; CDR3nt: TGCGCCAGCAGCCACCACGGGGGAGGGACTGAAGCTTTCTTT
j_gene: TRBJ2-5; abundance: .; v_gene: TRBV27; d_gene: .; CDR3aa: CASSPWDSRAETQYF; CDR3nt: TGTGCCAGCAGTCCCTGGGACTCCCGAGCGGAGACCCAGTACTTC
j_gene: TRBJ2-7; abundance: .; v_gene: TRBV5-1; d_gene: TRBD2; CDR3aa: CASSFKAGGNYEQYF; CDR3nt: TGCGCCAGCAGCTTCAAAGCGGGAGGGAATTACGAGCAGTACTTC
j_gene: TRBJ2-5; abundance: .; v_gene: TRBV7-7; d_gene: .; CDR3aa: CASSLGQPGGGQETQYF; CDR3nt: TGTGCCAGCAGCTTAGGCCAGCCCGGGGGAGGTCAAGAGACCCAGTACTTC
j_gene: TRBJ2-7; abundance: .; v_gene: TRBV13; d_gene: TRBD2; CDR3aa: CASSLVGTSGGGQYF; CDR3nt: TGTGCCAGCAGCTTAGTAGGGACTAGCGGCGGCGGGCAGTACTTC
j_gene: TRBJ2-1; abundance: .; v_gene: TRBV29-1; d_gene: TRBD2; CDR3aa: CSVDGLAGETFYNEQFF; CDR3nt: TGCAGCGTTGACGGACTAGCGGGAGAAACTTTCTACAATGAGCAGTTCTTC
j_gene: TRBJ1-4; abundance: .; v_gene: TRBV5-1; d_gene: .; CDR3aa: CASSFQATNEKLFF; CDR3nt: TGCGCCAGCAGCTTCCAGGCAACTAATGAAAAACTGTTTTTT
j_gene: TRBJ1-1; abundance: few; v_gene: TRBV7-6; d_gene: .; CDR3aa: CASSLQENTEAFF; CDR3nt: TGTGCCAGCAGCTTACAGGAGAACACTGAAGCTTTCTTT
j_gene: TRBJ2-1; abundance: .; v_gene: TRBV15; d_gene: .; CDR3aa: CATRIRGYNEQFF; CDR3nt: TGTGCCACCCGGATTAGGGGATACAATGAGCAGTTCTTC
j_gene: TRBJ1-2; abundance: .; v_gene: TRBV29-1; d_gene: .; CDR3aa: CSVEDRDVGAGYGYTF; CDR3nt: TGCAGCGTTGAGGATCGGGATGTGGGGGCCGGCTATGGCTACACCTTC
j_gene: TRBJ2-5; abundance: .; v_gene: TRBV5-1; d_gene: .; CDR3aa: CASSLGQTKETQYF; CDR3nt: TGCGCCAGCAGCTTGGGCCAGACTAAAGAGACCCAGTACTTC
j_gene: TRBJ2-7; abundance: .; v_gene: TRBV10-1; d_gene: .; CDR3aa: CASTYEQYF; CDR3nt: TGCGCCAGCACCTACGAGCAGTACTTC
j_gene: TRBJ2-2; abundance: .; v_gene: TRBV6-5; d_gene: .; CDR3aa: CASSKARNTGELFF; CDR3nt: TGTGCCAGCAGTAAGGCTAGAAACACCGGGGAGCTGTTTTTT
j_gene: TRBJ2-3; abundance: .; v_gene: TRBV6-5; d_gene: .; CDR3aa: CASSSGASWRDTQYF; CDR3nt: TGTGCCAGCAGTTCTGGGGCTTCCTGGCGAGATACGCAGTATTTT
j_gene: TRBJ1-1; abundance: .; v_gene: TRBV30; d_gene: .; CDR3aa: CAWSRAGAMNTEAFF; CDR3nt: TGTGCCTGGAGTAGGGCAGGGGCCATGAACACTGAAGCTTTCTTT
j_gene: TRBJ2-7; abundance: .; v_gene: TRBV5-1; d_gene: TRBD2; CDR3aa: CASSLGTSASYEQYF; CDR3nt: TGCGCCAGCAGCCTCGGGACTAGCGCTTCCTACGAGCAGTACTTC
j_gene: TRBJ1-1; abundance: .; v_gene: TRBV18; d_gene: .; CDR3aa: CASSPTTGQNTEAFF; CDR3nt: TGTGCCAGCTCACCAACGACAGGCCAGAACACTGAAGCTTTCTTT
j_gene: TRBJ1-1; abundance: .; v_gene: TRBV29-1; d_gene: .; CDR3aa: CSVVQGSMNTEAFF; CDR3nt: TGCAGCGTTGTCCAGGGGAGCATGAACACTGAAGCTTTCTTT
j_gene: TRBJ2-7; abundance: .; v_gene: TRBV21-1; d_gene: .; CDR3aa: CASRVTGLYEQYF; CDR3nt: TGTGCCAGCAGGGTTACAGGGCTCTACGAGCAGTACTTC
j_gene: TRBJ2-7; abundance: .; v_gene: TRBV28; d_gene: .; CDR3aa: CASRRPGETYEQYF; CDR3nt: TGTGCCAGCAGGAGGCCAGGGGAAACCTACGAGCAGTACTTC
j_gene: TRBJ2-1; abundance: .; v_gene: TRBV19; d_gene: .; CDR3aa: CASSTGPRQAGEQFF; CDR3nt: TGTGCCAGTAGTACCGGGCCCAGACAGGCTGGTGAGCAGTTCTTC
j_gene: TRBJ1-2; abundance: .; v_gene: TRBV28; d_gene: .; CDR3aa: CASSFVESYGYTF; CDR3nt: TGTGCCAGCAGTTTTGTTGAGAGCTATGGCTACACCTTC
j_gene: TRBJ2-5; abundance: .; v_gene: TRBV5-1; d_gene: TRBD2; CDR3aa: CASSLAGAGVRETQYF; CDR3nt: TGCGCCAGCAGCTTGGCGGGAGCGGGAGTGCGGGAGACCCAGTACTTC
j_gene: TRBJ1-2; abundance: .; v_gene: TRBV28; d_gene: TRBD1; CDR3aa: CASSIQGADYGYTF; CDR3nt: TGTGCCAGCAGCATACAGGGGGCGGACTATGGCTACACCTTC
j_gene: TRBJ2-5; abundance: .; v_gene: TRBV7-8; d_gene: .; CDR3aa: CASSQRFQETQYF; CDR3nt: TGTGCCAGCAGCCAGAGGTTCCAAGAGACCCAGTACTTC
j_gene: TRBJ1-1; abundance: .; v_gene: TRBV10-1; d_gene: .; CDR3aa: CASNSVSNTEAFF; CDR3nt: TGCGCCAGCAATAGCGTTTCGAACACTGAAGCTTTCTTT
j_gene: TRBJ2-1; abundance: .; v_gene: TRBV6-4; d_gene: .; CDR3aa: CASSDSGQGRDEQFF; CDR3nt: TGTGCCAGCAGTGACTCAGGGCAGGGAAGGGATGAGCAGTTCTTC
j_gene: TRBJ1-4; abundance: .; v_gene: TRBV5-6; d_gene: TRBD1; CDR3aa: CASSRDRGRSNEKLFF; CDR3nt: TGTGCCAGCAGCCGGGACAGGGGAAGATCGAATGAAAAACTGTTTTTT
j_gene: TRBJ1-2; abundance: few; v_gene: TRBV6-1; d_gene: .; CDR3aa: CASSGGGLGYGYTF; CDR3nt: TGTGCCAGCAGTGGGGGAGGTTTAGGCTATGGCTACACCTTC
j_gene: TRBJ2-4; abundance: .; v_gene: TRBV6-1; d_gene: TRBD1; CDR3aa: CASSEPGQTFLLAKNIQYF; CDR3nt: TGTGCCAGCAGTGAGCCGGGACAGACTTTTTTACTAGCCAAAAACATTCAGTACTTC
j_gene: TRBJ2-3; abundance: few; v_gene: TRBV4-1; d_gene: TRBD2; CDR3aa: CASSQNAAGGSTDTQYF; CDR3nt: TGCGCCAGCAGCCAAAACGCAGCGGGAGGAAGCACAGATACGCAGTATTTT
j_gene: TRBJ2-2; abundance: .; v_gene: TRBV7-2; d_gene: .; CDR3aa: CASSLPANTGELFF; CDR3nt: TGTGCCAGCAGCTTACCAGCGAACACCGGGGAGCTGTTTTTT
j_gene: TRBJ1-3; abundance: .; v_gene: TRBV7-3; d_gene: TRBD1; CDR3aa: CASSRGQGDGNTIYF; CDR3nt: TGTGCCAGCAGCAGAGGACAGGGCGATGGAAACACCATATATTTT
j_gene: TRBJ1-4; abundance: .; v_gene: TRBV27; d_gene: .; CDR3aa: CASSLLDSPKLFF; CDR3nt: TGTGCCAGCAGTTTGCTGGACAGTCCAAAACTGTTTTTT
j_gene: TRBJ2-1; abundance: .; v_gene: TRBV19; d_gene: TRBD2; CDR3aa: CASRPYMGGDAPHEQFF; CDR3nt: TGTGCCAGTAGGCCATATATGGGGGGGGACGCCCCCCATGAGCAGTTCTTC
j_gene: TRBJ2-7; abundance: .; v_gene: TRBV27; d_gene: .; CDR3aa: CASSSPGLASYEQYF; CDR3nt: TGTGCCAGCAGTTCACCGGGACTCGCCTCCTACGAGCAGTACTTC
j_gene: TRBJ1-1; abundance: .; v_gene: TRBV9; d_gene: .; CDR3aa: CASSVATSAGKAFF; CDR3nt: TGTGCCAGCAGCGTAGCTACTTCGGCAGGGAAAGCTTTCTTT
j_gene: TRBJ1-5; abundance: .; v_gene: TRBV27; d_gene: TRBD1; CDR3aa: CASSLRKPGTGGNQPQHF; CDR3nt: TGTGCCAGCAGTTTACGCAAACCCGGGACAGGGGGCAATCAGCCCCAGCATTTT
j_gene: TRBJ2-2; abundance: .; v_gene: TRBV25-1; d_gene: .; CDR3aa: CASSKSGTTGELFF; CDR3nt: TGTGCCAGCAGTAAGTCCGGGACAACAGGGGAGCTGTTTTTT
j_gene: TRBJ1-2; abundance: .; v_gene: TRBV11-2; d_gene: .; CDR3aa: CASSTTARGYTF; CDR3nt: TGTGCCAGCAGCACAACGGCCAGGGGCTACACCTTC
j_gene: TRBJ2-4; abundance: .; v_gene: TRBV19; d_gene: .; CDR3aa: CASTDGQLAKNIQYF; CDR3nt: TGTGCCAGCACGGACGGACAACTAGCCAAAAACATTCAGTACTTC
j_gene: TRBJ1-2; abundance: .; v_gene: TRBV4-1; d_gene: .; CDR3aa: CASSQDWLNGYTF; CDR3nt: TGCGCCAGCAGCCAAGATTGGCTTAATGGCTACACCTTC
j_gene: TRBJ2-7; abundance: .; v_gene: TRBV5-1; d_gene: TRBD1; CDR3aa: CASNHGQGVYEQYF; CDR3nt: TGCGCCAGCAATCACGGACAGGGCGTTTACGAGCAGTACTTC
j_gene: TRBJ1-3; abundance: .; v_gene: TRBV7-9; d_gene: TRBD1; CDR3aa: CASTQGQLSGNTIYF; CDR3nt: TGTGCCAGCACCCAGGGACAGCTCTCTGGAAACACCATATATTTT
j_gene: TRBJ2-7; abundance: few; v_gene: TRBV5-6; d_gene: TRBD1; CDR3aa: CASSLGQGLSYEQYF; CDR3nt: TGTGCCAGCAGCCTGGGACAGGGCCTCTCCTACGAGCAGTACTTC
j_gene: TRBJ2-4; abundance: .; v_gene: TRBV10-2; d_gene: .; CDR3aa: CASSASRAVGGKNIQYF; CDR3nt: TGCGCCAGCAGCGCCTCGAGGGCCGTAGGAGGCAAAAACATTCAGTACTTC
j_gene: TRBJ2-3; abundance: .; v_gene: TRBV30; d_gene: TRBD2; CDR3aa: CAWASGNGDTQYF; CDR3nt: TGTGCCTGGGCGAGCGGGAATGGAGATACGCAGTATTTT
j_gene: TRBJ2-4; abundance: .; v_gene: TRBV28; d_gene: .; CDR3aa: CASSSGDKNIQYF; CDR3nt: TGTGCCAGCAGTTCAGGTGATAAAAACATTCAGTACTTC
j_gene: TRBJ1-1; abundance: .; v_gene: TRBV7-9; d_gene: TRBD1; CDR3aa: CSSSFRDRNTEAFF; CDR3nt: TGTTCCAGCAGCTTCCGGGACAGGAACACTGAAGCTTTCTTT
j_gene: TRBJ2-3; abundance: .; v_gene: TRBV5-1; d_gene: .; CDR3aa: CASSLLQGESTDTQYF; CDR3nt: TGCGCCAGCAGCTTGCTTCAGGGCGAAAGCACAGATACGCAGTATTTT
j_gene: TRBJ2-7; abundance: .; v_gene: TRBV5-1; d_gene: TRBD1; CDR3aa: CASSLGQGHYEQYF; CDR3nt: TGCGCCAGCAGCTTGGGACAGGGCCACTACGAGCAGTACTTC
j_gene: TRBJ1-3; abundance: few; v_gene: TRBV9; d_gene: .; CDR3aa: CASSVAVSGNTIYF; CDR3nt: TGTGCCAGCAGCGTAGCCGTCTCTGGAAACACCATATATTTT